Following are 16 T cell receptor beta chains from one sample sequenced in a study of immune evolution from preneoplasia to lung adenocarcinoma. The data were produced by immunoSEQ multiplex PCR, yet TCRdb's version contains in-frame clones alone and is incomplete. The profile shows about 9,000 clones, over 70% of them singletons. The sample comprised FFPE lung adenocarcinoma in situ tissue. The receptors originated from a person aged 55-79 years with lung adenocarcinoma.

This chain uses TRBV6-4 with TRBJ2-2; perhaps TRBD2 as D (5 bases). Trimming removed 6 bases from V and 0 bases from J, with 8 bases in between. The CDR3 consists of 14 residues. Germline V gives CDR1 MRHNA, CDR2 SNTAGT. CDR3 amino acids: CASSAGTNTGELFF. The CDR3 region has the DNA TGTGCCAGCAGCGCCGGGACGAACACCGGGGAGCTGTTTTTT.

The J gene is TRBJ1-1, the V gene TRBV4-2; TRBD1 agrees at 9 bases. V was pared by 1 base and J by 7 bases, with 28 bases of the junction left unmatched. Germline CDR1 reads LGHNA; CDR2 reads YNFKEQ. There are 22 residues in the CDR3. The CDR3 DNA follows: TGTGCCAGCAGCCAAGTTTCTTGGGGGTGGCCCCGGGACAGGGATAACTCGGGTGAAGCTTTCTTT. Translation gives CASSQVSWGWPRDRDNSGEAFF.

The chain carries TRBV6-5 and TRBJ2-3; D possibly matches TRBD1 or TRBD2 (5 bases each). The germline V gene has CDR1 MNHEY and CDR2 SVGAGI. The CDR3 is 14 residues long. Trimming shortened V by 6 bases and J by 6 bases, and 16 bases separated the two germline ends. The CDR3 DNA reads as TGTGCCAGCAGGCGAGGGACGGGCTTGGATACGCAGTATTTT. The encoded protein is CASRRGTGLDTQYF.

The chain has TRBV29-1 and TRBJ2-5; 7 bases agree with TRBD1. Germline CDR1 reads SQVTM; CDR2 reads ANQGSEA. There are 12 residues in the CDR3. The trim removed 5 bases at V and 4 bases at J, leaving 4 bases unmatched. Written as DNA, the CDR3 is TGCAGCGTTCAGACAGGGACAGAGACCCAGTACTTC. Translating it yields CSVQTGTETQYF. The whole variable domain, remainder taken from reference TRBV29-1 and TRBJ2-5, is SAVISQKPSRDICQRGTSLTIQCQVDSQVTMMFWYRQQPGQSLTLIATANQGSEATYESGFVIDKFPISRPNLTFSTLTVSNMSPEDSSIYLCSVQTGTETQYFGPGTRLLVL.

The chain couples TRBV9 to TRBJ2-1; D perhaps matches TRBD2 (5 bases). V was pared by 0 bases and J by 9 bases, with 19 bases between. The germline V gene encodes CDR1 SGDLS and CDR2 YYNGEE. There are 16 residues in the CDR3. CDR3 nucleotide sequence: TGTGCCAGCAGCGTAGATGCAGCGGAATATCGGGGTGAGCAGTTCTTC. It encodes CASSVDAAEYRGEQFF.

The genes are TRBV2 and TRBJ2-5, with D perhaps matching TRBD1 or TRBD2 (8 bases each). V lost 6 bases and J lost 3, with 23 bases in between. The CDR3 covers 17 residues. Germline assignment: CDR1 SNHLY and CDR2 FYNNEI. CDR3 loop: CASRRDRTLLAEETQYF. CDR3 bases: TGTGCCAGCAGAAGGGACAGGACCCTACTAGCGGAAGAGACCCAGTACTTC.

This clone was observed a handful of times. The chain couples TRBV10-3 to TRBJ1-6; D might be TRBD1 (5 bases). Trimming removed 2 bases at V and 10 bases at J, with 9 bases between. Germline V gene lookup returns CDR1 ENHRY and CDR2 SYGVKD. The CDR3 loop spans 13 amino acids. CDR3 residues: CAISEVRGSPLHF. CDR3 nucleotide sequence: TGTGCCATCAGTGAGGTACGGGGCTCACCCCTCCACTTT.

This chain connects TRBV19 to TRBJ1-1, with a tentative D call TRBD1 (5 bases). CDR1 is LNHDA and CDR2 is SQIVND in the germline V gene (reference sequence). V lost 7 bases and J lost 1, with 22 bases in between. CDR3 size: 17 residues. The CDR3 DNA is TGTGCCAGTAAAAAGTTCCGTGGTGGGGCCGAGAACACTGAAGCTTTCTTT. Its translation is CASKKFRGGAENTEAFF.

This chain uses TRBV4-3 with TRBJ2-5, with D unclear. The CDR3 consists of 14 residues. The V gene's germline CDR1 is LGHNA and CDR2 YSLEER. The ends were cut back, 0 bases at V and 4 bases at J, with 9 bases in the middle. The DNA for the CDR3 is TGCGCCAGCAGCCAAGAGGCGAACAGAGAGACCCAGTACTTC. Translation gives CASSQEANRETQYF.

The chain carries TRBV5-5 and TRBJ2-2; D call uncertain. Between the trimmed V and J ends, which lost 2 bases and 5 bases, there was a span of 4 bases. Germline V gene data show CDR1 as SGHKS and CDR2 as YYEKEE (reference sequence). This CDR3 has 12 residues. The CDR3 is CASSFYTGELFF. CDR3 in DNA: TGTGCCAGCAGCTTTTATACCGGGGAGCTGTTTTTT. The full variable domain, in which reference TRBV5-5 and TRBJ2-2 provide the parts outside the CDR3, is DAGVTQSPTHLIKTRGQQVTLRCSPISGHKSVSWYQQVLGQGPQFIFQYYEKEERGRGNFPDRFSARQFPNYSSELNVNALLLGDSALYLCASSFYTGELFFGEGSRLTVL.

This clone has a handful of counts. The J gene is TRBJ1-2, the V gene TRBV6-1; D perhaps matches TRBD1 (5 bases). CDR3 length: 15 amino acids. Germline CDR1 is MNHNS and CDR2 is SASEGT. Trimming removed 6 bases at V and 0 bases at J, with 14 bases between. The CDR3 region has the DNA TGTGCCAGCAGCCTAGACAGTATAGCTAACTATGGCTACACCTTC. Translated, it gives CASSLDSIANYGYTF.

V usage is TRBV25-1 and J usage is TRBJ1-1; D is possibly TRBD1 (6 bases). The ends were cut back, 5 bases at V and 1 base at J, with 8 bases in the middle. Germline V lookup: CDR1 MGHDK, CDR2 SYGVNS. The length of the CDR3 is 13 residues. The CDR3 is CASSKQGNTEAFF. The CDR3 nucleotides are TGTGCCAGCAGTAAACAGGGGAACACTGAAGCTTTCTTT. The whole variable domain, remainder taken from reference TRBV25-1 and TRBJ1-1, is EADIYQTPRYLVIGTGKKITLECSQTMGHDKMYWYQQDPGMELHLIHYSYGVNSTEKGDLSSESTVSRIRTEHFPLTLESARPSHTSQYLCASSKQGNTEAFFGQGTRLTVV.

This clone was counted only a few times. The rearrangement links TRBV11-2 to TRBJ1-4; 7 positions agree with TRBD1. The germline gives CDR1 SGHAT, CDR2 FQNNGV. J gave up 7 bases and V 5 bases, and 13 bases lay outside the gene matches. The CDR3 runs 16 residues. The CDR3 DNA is TGTGCCAGCAGCCCTACAGGACAGGCGGAAGGTGAAAAACTGTTTTTT. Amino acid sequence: CASSPTGQAEGEKLFF.

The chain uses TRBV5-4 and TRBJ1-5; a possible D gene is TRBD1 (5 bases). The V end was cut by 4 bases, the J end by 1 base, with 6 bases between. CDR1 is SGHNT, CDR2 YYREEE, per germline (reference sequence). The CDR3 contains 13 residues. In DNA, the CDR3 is TGTGCCAGCAGCCAGGGAAGCAATCAGCCCCAGCATTTT. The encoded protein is CASSQGSNQPQHF.

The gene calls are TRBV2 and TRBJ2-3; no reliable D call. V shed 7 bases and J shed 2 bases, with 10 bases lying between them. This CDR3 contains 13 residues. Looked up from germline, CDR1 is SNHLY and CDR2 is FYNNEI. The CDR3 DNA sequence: TGTGCCAGCAACAGACCTTTCACAGATACGCAGTATTTT. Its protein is CASNRPFTDTQYF.

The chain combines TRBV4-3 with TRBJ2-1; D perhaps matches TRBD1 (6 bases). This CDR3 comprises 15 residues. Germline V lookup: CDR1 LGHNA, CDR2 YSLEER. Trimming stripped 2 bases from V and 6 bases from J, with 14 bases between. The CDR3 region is CASSQTPGQSNEQFF. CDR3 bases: TGCGCCAGCAGCCAAACTCCTGGACAGAGCAATGAGCAGTTCTTC.